One and the same sample provided the 26 T cell receptor beta chains below, sequenced in a study of T cells in Graves' hyperthyroidism and ophthalmopathy (dated by TCRdb to the late 2010s). Libraries were prepared through multiplex PCR. Reads for this sample came from an Illumina HiSeq 2000. The TCR beta CDR3 regions were amplified from the RNA transcripts. The first round of RT-PCR for the TCR CDR3 was performed with the HTBI primer set and the Qiagen OneStep RT-PCR kit. TCRdb applied fastp at Q25 and MiXCR to the public reads, then kept only in-frame beta chains. Every CDR3 protein is listed once, alongside the most common genes and DNA of its rows. The sample profile shows about 480,000 distinct CDR3 sequences; over 13% of them were found once. The leading ten clones occupy less than 20% of the sample. The sample comprised blood. The receptors derive from a woman aged 18-30 years with Graves' hyperthyroidism.

The genes are TRBV20-1 and TRBJ1-3; perhaps TRBD1 as D (6 bases). The CDR3 totals 16 residues. Germline values: CDR1 DFQATT, CDR2 SNEGSKA (reference sequence). With 6 bases removed from V and 2 bases from J, the gap between germline ends came to 20 bases. The DNA for the CDR3 is TGCAGTGCGCCTAGGATCGAAGGGGGAGCTGGAAACACCATATATTTT. Translation: CSAPRIEGGAGNTIYF.

This clonotype was recorded many times. The chain links TRBV2 to TRBJ1-4; 8 bases match TRBD1. Losses at the gene ends were 8 bases for V and 7 bases for J; bases not matched to a gene: 3. Germline V lookup: CDR1 SNHLY, CDR2 FYNNEI. CDR3 size: 12 residues. The CDR3 DNA sequence: TGTGCCAGCCGTGGGACAGGTGAAAAACTGTTTTTT. It is translated as CASRGTGEKLFF.

The table lists this clonotype with a few counts. The V gene is TRBV9, the J gene TRBJ2-1, with 10 bases lining up with TRBD2. CDR1 and CDR2 (germline): SGDLS, YYNGEE. V lost 3 bases and J lost 9; bases outside the gene matches: 9. This CDR3 comprises 15 residues. DNA of the CDR3: TGTGCCAGCAGCGGAAGGCCAGCGGGGGGGGGTGAGCAGTTCTTC. Protein: CASSGRPAGGGEQFF.

The chain uses TRBV25-1 and TRBJ1-4, with 9 nucleotides matching TRBD1. CDR1 is MGHDK, CDR2 SYGVNS, per germline. This CDR3 has 15 amino acids. Unmatched junction bases numbered 6, after V lost 2 bases and J lost 8 bases. The DNA of the CDR3 is TGTGCCAGCAGTGAACCCGGGACAGGGTGGGAAAAACTGTTTTTT. It yields the protein CASSEPGTGWEKLFF. The whole variable domain, remainder taken from reference TRBV25-1 and TRBJ1-4, is EADIYQTPRYLVIGTGKKITLECSQTMGHDKMYWYQQDPGMELHLIHYSYGVNSTEKGDLSSESTVSRIRTEHFPLTLESARPSHTSQYLCASSEPGTGWEKLFFGSGTQLSVL.

The sample holds many counts of this clonotype. The chain is built from TRBV18 and TRBJ1-4; D is unresolved. V lost 1 base and J lost 7, with 4 bases in between. CDR3 length: 12 amino acids. The germline gives CDR1 KGHSH, CDR2 LQKENI. In DNA, the CDR3 is TGTGCCAGCTCACCACGAGGTGAAAAACTGTTTTTT. It yields the protein CASSPRGEKLFF.

This clonotype was seen many times. The gene calls are TRBV6-5 and TRBJ2-1; D unresolved. CDR1 is MNHEY and CDR2 is SVGAGI in the germline V gene. The CDR3 loop spans 13 amino acids. V shed 0 bases and J shed 10 bases, with 10 bases lying between them. As DNA, the CDR3 is TGTGCCAGCAGTTACTCAGGGCAATTAGAGCAGTTCTTC. Protein sequence: CASSYSGQLEQFF.

As regards this clonotype: Given a much more abundant clone one base away, this may be a read error. The chain is built from TRBV10-3 and TRBJ2-1; 10 bases match TRBD2. CDR3 size: 15 residues. The germline CDR1 and CDR2 sequences are ENHRY and SYGVKD. V was clipped by 8 bases and J by 8 bases; unmatched bases: 12. Here the CDR3 reads CAIERGASGSHEQFF. CDR3 DNA: TGTGCCATCGAAAGAGGGGCTAGCGGGAGCCATGAGCAGTTCTTC.

This clonotype was counted at least ten times. The genes are TRBV6-1 and TRBJ2-7, with TRBD2 identical over 7 bases. The CDR3 extends over 14 amino acids. Germline-derived CDR1 and CDR2 are MNHNS and SASEGT. The ends lost 5 bases at V and 4 bases at J; junction bases unmatched: 8. The CDR3 protein is CASSYLGGSYEQYF. Written as DNA, the CDR3 is TGTGCCAGCAGTTATCTCGGCGGGAGTTACGAGCAGTACTTC.

This clonotype was detected many times. The chain employs TRBV5-1 and TRBJ2-1; weak D call: TRBD2 (6 bases). Germline CDR1 and CDR2: SGHRS and YFSETQ. The CDR3 is 17 residues long. The V and J ends lost 4 bases and 1 base respectively, with 18 bases between them. The CDR3 here is CASSHVLAGGSYNEQFF. The CDR3 nucleotides read TGCGCCAGCAGCCACGTACTAGCTGGGGGTTCCTACAATGAGCAGTTCTTC.

This clonotype was seen at least ten times. In nucleotides, the CDR3 is TGTGCCACTAAACCTTTCGCAGATATGAACACTGAAGCTTTCTTT. Amino acid sequence: CATKPFADMNTEAFF. V is TRBV6-1 and J is TRBJ1-1; D uncertain. The germline gives CDR1 MNHNS, CDR2 SASEGT. CDR3 length: 15 amino acids. V was cut by 10 bases and J by 0 bases, with 18 bases left in between.

This clonotype occurred many times. The chain recombines TRBV18 with TRBJ2-1; TRBD2 matches 12 bases. V shed 4 bases, J shed 7 bases, and the junction held 5 bases outside the gene matches. CDR3 length: 15 amino acids. Per germline, CDR1 KGHSH and CDR2 LQKENI. The CDR3 DNA is TGTGCCAGCTCACGACCGGGACTAGCGGGTAATGAGCAGTTCTTC. Translated, it gives CASSRPGLAGNEQFF.

A few counts support this clonotype. The chain carries TRBV7-9 and TRBJ2-1, with 12 bases identical to TRBD2. CDR3 length equals 16 residues. V was pared by 5 bases and J by 8 bases, with 10 bases of the junction left unmatched. Germline V gene lookup returns CDR1 SEHNR and CDR2 FQNEAQ (reference sequence). The chain's CDR3 is CASSTMTSGSEDEQFF. The CDR3 region has the DNA TGTGCCAGCAGCACGATGACTAGCGGGAGCGAGGATGAGCAGTTCTTC.

This clonotype was detected a few times. The chain joins TRBV6-2 or TRBV6-3 to TRBJ1-2; 10 bases align to TRBD1. The CDR3 covers 16 residues. The germline gives CDR1 MNHEY, CDR2 SVGEGT. Germline trimming cut 4 bases from V and 6 bases from J; bases unmatched to any gene: 11. CDR3 sequence reads: CASSSVTGGATDGYTF. The CDR3 region has the DNA TGTGCCAGCAGTTCTGTGACAGGGGGCGCGACTGATGGCTACACCTTC.

This clonotype was observed many times. The chain combines TRBV3-1 with TRBJ2-3, with D unresolved. This CDR3 is built from 14 residues. The V and J ends lost 4 bases and 1 base respectively, with 9 bases between them. The germline V gene encodes CDR1 LGHDT and CDR2 YNNKEL (reference sequence). The CDR3 nucleotides are TGTGCCAGCAGCCCTGTAATCGGCACAGATACGCAGTATTTT. It yields the protein CASSPVIGTDTQYF.

There are a few counts of this clonotype. This chain connects TRBV19 to TRBJ2-1, with a possible D match to TRBD2 (6 bases). Germline V gene lookup returns CDR1 LNHDA and CDR2 SQIVND (reference sequence). Trimming left V 5 bases short and J 4 bases short, with 15 bases between. The CDR3 has 15 amino acids. The CDR3 DNA follows: TGTGCCAGTAGTGCCGGGACTTTCCAATACAATGAGCAGTTCTTC. This gives the protein CASSAGTFQYNEQFF. The full variable domain, in which reference TRBV19 and TRBJ2-1 provide the parts outside the CDR3, is DGGITQSPKYLFRKEGQNVTLSCEQNLNHDAMYWYRQDPGQGLRLIYYSQIVNDFQKGDIAEGYSVSREKKESFPLTVTSAQKNPTAFYLCASSAGTFQYNEQFFGPGTRLTVL.

There are many counts of this clonotype. The chain couples TRBV20-1 to TRBJ1-2; tentative D call: TRBD1 (5 bases). The CDR3 loop spans 13 amino acids. V was shortened by 1 base and J by 14 bases, with 20 bases between the two germline ends. The germline V gene has CDR1 DFQATT and CDR2 SNEGSKA (reference sequence). The DNA for the CDR3 is TGCAGTGCTAGAGTGGGATCACAGGCGCGCACAACCTTC. Its protein is CSARVGSQARTTF.

This clonotype was recorded many times. The chain is built from TRBV13 and TRBJ1-2, with D unresolved. CDR1 and CDR2 from the germline V gene are PRHDT and FYEKMQ (reference sequence). The CDR3 runs 14 residues. V lost 0 bases, J lost 6 bases, and 11 bases lay in between. The CDR3 spells CASSLGLGWNGYTF. CDR3 bases: TGTGCCAGCAGCTTAGGCCTGGGATGGAATGGCTACACCTTC.

Ten or more counts support this clonotype. V usage is TRBV19 and J usage is TRBJ1-1; D gene uncertain. This CDR3 is 13 amino acids long. Per the germline V gene, CDR1 is LNHDA and CDR2 is SQIVND (reference sequence). Trimming pared 3 bases from V and 4 bases from J, leaving 9 bases between. CDR3 coding DNA: TGTGCCAGTAGTATGTTTCGGCTCACTGAAGCTTTCTTT. Translating gives CASSMFRLTEAFF.

This clonotype was counted ten times or more. The genes are TRBV15 and TRBJ1-1; a weak D match, TRBD1 (6 bases). In germline, CDR1 is LNHNV, CDR2 YYDKDF (reference sequence). The CDR3 has 14 residues. The germline V and J ends were trimmed by 5 bases and 1 base, with 11 bases remaining between them. In DNA form, the CDR3 reads TGTGCCACCAGCGGCAGGGGCGAGAACACTGAAGCTTTCTTT. Translated, it gives CATSGRGENTEAFF.

The table lists this clonotype with many counts. The chain employs TRBV3-1 and TRBJ2-7; TRBD2 matches 7 bases. CDR1 is LGHDT, CDR2 YNNKEL, per germline (reference sequence). This CDR3 contains 14 residues. V gave up 4 bases and J gave up 3 bases; unmatched junction bases: 6. The CDR3 nucleotides are TGTGCCAGCAGCCTCCGACTAGCTGTCTACGAGCAGTACTTC. Translating it yields CASSLRLAVYEQYF.

This clonotype was detected many times. The chain uses TRBV30 and TRBJ1-5, with 7 positions matching TRBD1. CDR1 GTSNPN and CDR2 SVGIG come from the germline V gene (reference sequence). The CDR3 spans 16 residues. V lost 4 bases, J lost 3 bases, and 12 bases stayed unmatched. In DNA form, the CDR3 reads TGTGCCTGGACACAATACCCAGGGGGTCTCAATCAGCCCCAGCATTTT. Translated, it gives CAWTQYPGGLNQPQHF.

This clonotype occurred many times. J is TRBJ1-1 and V is TRBV27; D perhaps matches TRBD1 (5 bases). V gave up 2 bases and J gave up 8 bases, with 9 bases separating them. CDR3 length: 12 amino acids. The germline gives CDR1 MNHEY, CDR2 SMNVEV (reference sequence). CDR3 region: CASSLMGQEAFF. The CDR3 coding sequence is TGTGCCAGCAGTTTAATGGGGCAGGAAGCTTTCTTT.

This clonotype was recorded at least ten times. The gene calls are TRBV5-1 and TRBJ2-5, with TRBD2 matching over 9 bases. CDR3 length: 15 residues. Per the germline V gene, CDR1 is SGHRS and CDR2 is YFSETQ. Trimming at V came to 0 bases and at J to 2 bases, leaving 2 bases not matched to a gene. CDR3: CASSLVLAGQETQYF. CDR3 DNA: TGCGCCAGCAGCTTGGTGCTAGCGGGACAAGAGACCCAGTACTTC.

This clonotype showed up many times. V is TRBV10-1 and J is TRBJ2-1; 9 nucleotides match TRBD2. V was clipped by 3 bases and J by 4 bases; unmatched bases: 4. From germline, CDR1 is WNHNN and CDR2 SYGVQD (reference sequence). This CDR3 is 15 amino acids long. This chain's CDR3 is CASSEELAGYNEQFF. CDR3 nucleotide sequence: TGCGCCAGCAGTGAAGAGCTAGCGGGGTACAATGAGCAGTTCTTC.

This clonotype was counted a few times. The J gene is TRBJ1-1, the V gene TRBV7-2, with D possibly matching TRBD1 (5 bases). Per the germline V gene, CDR1 is SGHTA and CDR2 is FQGNSA. The CDR3 totals 14 residues. V dropped 1 base and J dropped 7 bases, with 13 bases sitting between them. As DNA, the CDR3 is TGTGCCAGCAGCTTAGGTCAGGGTGTTAATGAAGCTTTCTTT. Protein sequence: CASSLGQGVNEAFF.

About this clonotype: One end of the junction varies from germline; a read error may be responsible. The V gene is TRBV7-3, the J gene TRBJ1-4, with D possibly TRBD1 on 5 matching bases. Looked up from germline, CDR1 is SGHTA and CDR2 is FQGTGA. This CDR3 spans 13 amino acids. The CDR3 loop is CTSSAGTGEKLFF. CDR3 DNA: TGTACCAGCAGCGCTGGGACGGGTGAAAAACTGTTTTTT.